This T cell receptor (beta chain) was documented in a study of T cell repertoires in ileal Crohn's disease. Turning to the study itself: Operated complications were stricturing disease (about 60%) and penetrating disease (approximately 39%). About half of patients got postoperative therapy: about ten thiopurines, 18 anti-TNF.

Included were adult ileal or ileocolonic Crohn's patients indicated for ileocolonic resection. Profiling relied on immunoSEQ multiplex PCR, and the TCRdb table lists in-frame clones only, not all of them. The sample consists of several thousand clones, nearly 95% of them appearing once. Regarding the study as a whole: Sorted CD8 T cells held more high-frequency clones than CD4.

Remarks on this clone: Its antigen is not identified.

This sequence originates from an adult with Crohn's disease. Sequencing was performed on ileal tissue.

CDR3 DNA sequence: TGTGCCAGCAGGCGGCCGGGACAGGGGGCCCAAAATGAAAAACTGTTTTTT. Protein sequence: CASRRPGQGAQNEKLFF. The chain links TRBV28 to TRBJ1-4; TRBD1 matches at 12 bases. Germline V gene lookup returns CDR1 MDHEN and CDR2 SYDVKM. The CDR3 covers 17 residues. V was clipped by 6 bases and J by 5 bases; unmatched bases: 10.